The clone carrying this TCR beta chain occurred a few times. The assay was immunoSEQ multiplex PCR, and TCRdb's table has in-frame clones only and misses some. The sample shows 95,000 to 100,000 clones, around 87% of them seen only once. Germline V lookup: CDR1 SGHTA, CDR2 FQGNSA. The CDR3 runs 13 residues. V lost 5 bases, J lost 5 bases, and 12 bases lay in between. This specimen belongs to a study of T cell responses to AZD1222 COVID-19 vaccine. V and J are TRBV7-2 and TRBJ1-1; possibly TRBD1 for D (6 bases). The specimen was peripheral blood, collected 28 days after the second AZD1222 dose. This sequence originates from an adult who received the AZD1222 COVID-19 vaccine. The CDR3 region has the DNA TGTGCCAGCAGCCGGACAGATTTTACTGAAGCTTTCTTT. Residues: CASSRTDFTEAFF. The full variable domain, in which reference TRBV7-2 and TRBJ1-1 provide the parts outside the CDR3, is GAGVSQSPSNKVTEKGKDVELRCDPISGHTALYWYRQSLGQGLEFLIYFQGNSAPDKSGLPSDRFSAERTGGSVSTLTIQRTQQEDSAVYLCASSRTDFTEAFFGQGTRLTVV.